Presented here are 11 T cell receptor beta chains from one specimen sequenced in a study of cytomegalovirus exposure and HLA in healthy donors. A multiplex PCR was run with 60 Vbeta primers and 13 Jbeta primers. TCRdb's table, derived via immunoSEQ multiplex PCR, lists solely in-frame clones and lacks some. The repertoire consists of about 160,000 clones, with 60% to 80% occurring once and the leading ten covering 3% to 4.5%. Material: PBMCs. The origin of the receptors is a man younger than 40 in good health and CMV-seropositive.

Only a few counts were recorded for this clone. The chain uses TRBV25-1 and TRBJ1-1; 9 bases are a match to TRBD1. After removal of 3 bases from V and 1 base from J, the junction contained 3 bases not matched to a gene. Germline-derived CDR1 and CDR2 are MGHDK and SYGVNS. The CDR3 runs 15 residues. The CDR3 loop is CASSDWDRENTEAFF. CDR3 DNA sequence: TGTGCCAGCAGTGACTGGGACAGGGAGAACACTGAAGCTTTCTTT.

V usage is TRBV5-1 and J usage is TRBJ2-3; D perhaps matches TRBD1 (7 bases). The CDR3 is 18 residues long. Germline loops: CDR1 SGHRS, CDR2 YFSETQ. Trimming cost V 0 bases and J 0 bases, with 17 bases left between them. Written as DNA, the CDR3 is TGCGCCAGCAGCTTGGGACAGGGACTGCCTCGGAGCACAGATACGCAGTATTTT. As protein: CASSLGQGLPRSTDTQYF.

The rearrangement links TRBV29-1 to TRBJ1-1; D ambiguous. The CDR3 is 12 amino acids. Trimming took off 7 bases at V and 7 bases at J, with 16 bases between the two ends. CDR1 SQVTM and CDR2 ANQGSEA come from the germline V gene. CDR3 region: CSESDGISEAFF. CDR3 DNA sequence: TGCAGCGAGTCGGACGGGATTAGTGAAGCTTTCTTT.

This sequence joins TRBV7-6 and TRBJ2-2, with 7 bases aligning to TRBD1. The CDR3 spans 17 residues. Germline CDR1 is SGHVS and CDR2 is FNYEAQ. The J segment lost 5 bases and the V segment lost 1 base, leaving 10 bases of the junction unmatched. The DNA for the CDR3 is TGTGCCAGCAGCTTAGGATTATACAGGGGTGGGACCGGGGAGCTGTTTTTT. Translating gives CASSLGLYRGGTGELFF.

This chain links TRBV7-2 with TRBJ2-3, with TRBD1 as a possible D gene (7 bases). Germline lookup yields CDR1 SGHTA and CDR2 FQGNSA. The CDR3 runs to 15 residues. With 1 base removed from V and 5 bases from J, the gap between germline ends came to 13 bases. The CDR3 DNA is TGTGCCAGCAGCTTAGGCGGACAGGAGGGAGATACGCAGTATTTT. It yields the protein CASSLGGQEGDTQYF.

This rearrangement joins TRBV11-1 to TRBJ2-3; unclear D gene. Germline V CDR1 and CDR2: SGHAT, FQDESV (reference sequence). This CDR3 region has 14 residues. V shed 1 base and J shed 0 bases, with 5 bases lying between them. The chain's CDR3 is CASSLGPSTDTQYF. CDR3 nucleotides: TGTGCCAGCAGCTTAGGGCCAAGCACAGATACGCAGTATTTT.

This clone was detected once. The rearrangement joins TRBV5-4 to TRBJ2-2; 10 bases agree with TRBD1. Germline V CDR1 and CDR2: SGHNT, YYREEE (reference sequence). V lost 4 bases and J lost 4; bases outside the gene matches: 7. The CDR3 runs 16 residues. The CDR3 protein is CASSPTGGEGTGELFF. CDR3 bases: TGTGCCAGCAGCCCGACAGGGGGCGAGGGCACCGGGGAGCTGTTTTTT. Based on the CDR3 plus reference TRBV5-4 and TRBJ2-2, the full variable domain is ETGVTQSPTHLIKTRGQQVTLRCSSQSGHNTVSWYQQALGQGPQFIFQYYREEENGRGNFPPRFSGLQFPNYSSELNVNALELDDSALYLCASSPTGGEGTGELFFGEGSRLTVL.

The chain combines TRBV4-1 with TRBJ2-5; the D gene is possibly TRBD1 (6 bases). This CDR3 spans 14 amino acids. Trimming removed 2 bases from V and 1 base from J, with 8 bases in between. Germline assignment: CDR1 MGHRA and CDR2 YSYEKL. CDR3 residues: CASSQPDSQETQYF. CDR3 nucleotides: TGCGCCAGCAGCCAACCGGACAGCCAAGAGACCCAGTACTTC.

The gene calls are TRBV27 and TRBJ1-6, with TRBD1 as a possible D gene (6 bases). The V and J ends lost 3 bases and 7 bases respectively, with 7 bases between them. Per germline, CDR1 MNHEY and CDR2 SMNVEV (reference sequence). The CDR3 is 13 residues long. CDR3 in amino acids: CASSLRGNSPLHF. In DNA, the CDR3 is TGTGCCAGCAGTTTGAGGGGGAATTCACCCCTCCACTTT.

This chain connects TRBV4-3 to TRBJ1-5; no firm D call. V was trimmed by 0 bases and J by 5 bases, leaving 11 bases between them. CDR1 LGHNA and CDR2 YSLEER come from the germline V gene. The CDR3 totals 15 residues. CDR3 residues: CASSQEVGGHQPQHF. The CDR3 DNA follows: TGCGCCAGCAGCCAAGAGGTAGGAGGGCATCAGCCCCAGCATTTT.

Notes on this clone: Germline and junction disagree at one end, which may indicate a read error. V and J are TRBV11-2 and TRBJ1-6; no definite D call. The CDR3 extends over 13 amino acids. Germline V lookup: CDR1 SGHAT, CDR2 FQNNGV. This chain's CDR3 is CASSKEENSPLHF. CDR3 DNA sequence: TGTGCCAGCAGCAAAGAGGAGAATTCACCTCTCCACTTT.